The rows below give T cell receptor beta chains drawn from one sample of a study of T-cell reconstitution after alpha-beta-depleted transplantation in children. Via MiXCR, TCRdb re-called the PCR reads, giving one row per CDR3 protein. Among more than 300,000 distinct CDR3 sequences listed, roughly 17% were seen once. The sequences come from PBMCs, mostly from graft donor cells, collected 360 days after TCRalphabeta/CD19-depleted stem cell transplant. These receptors were taken from a male patient between 2 and 9 years old who had a stem cell transplant for acute lymphoblastic leukemia, so the T cells may come from the graft donor. Both conserved end residues are part of each CDR3. D genes are given only for firm matches. A row's size may be missing; if present it is once, few, many or a size class.

j_call: TRBJ2-3
v_call: TRBV28
d_call: TRBD2
clone_size: .
cdr3_aa: CASRPSGRERVIRTDTQYF
cdr3_nt: TGTGCCAGCAGACCGAGCGGGAGGGAAAGGGTTATTAGGACAGATACGCAGTATTTT

j_call: TRBJ1-1
v_call: TRBV6-1
d_call: TRBD1
clone_size: .
cdr3_aa: CASGTGVGTEAFF
cdr3_nt: TGTGCCAGCGGTACAGGGGTGGGCACTGAAGCTTTCTTT

j_call: TRBJ2-3
v_call: TRBV24-1
d_call: .
clone_size: .
cdr3_aa: CATSETGGGTDTQYF
cdr3_nt: TGTGCCACCAGTGAAACAGGGGGGGGCACAGATACGCAGTATTTT

j_call: TRBJ1-2
v_call: TRBV28
d_call: .
clone_size: .
cdr3_aa: CASGQGQLGGYTF
cdr3_nt: TGTGCCAGCGGTCAGGGCCAGCTGGGGGGCTACACCTTC

j_call: TRBJ2-1
v_call: TRBV10-2
d_call: TRBD2
clone_size: .
cdr3_aa: CASGYSGARSYNEQFF
cdr3_nt: TGCGCCAGCGGGTATAGCGGGGCCCGCTCCTACAATGAGCAGTTCTTC

j_call: TRBJ2-3
v_call: TRBV7-2
d_call: .
clone_size: few
cdr3_aa: CASSPGPITDTQYF
cdr3_nt: TGTGCCAGCAGCCCCGGACCCATCACAGATACGCAGTATTTT

j_call: TRBJ2-7
v_call: TRBV4-1
d_call: TRBD1
clone_size: .
cdr3_aa: CASSKGQGSYEQYF
cdr3_nt: TGCGCCAGCAGCAAAGGACAGGGGTCCTACGAGCAGTACTTC

j_call: TRBJ2-1
v_call: TRBV7-9
d_call: TRBD1
clone_size: many
cdr3_aa: CASSLEQGGTGDEQFF
cdr3_nt: TGTGCCAGCAGCTTAGAACAAGGGGGGACAGGGGATGAGCAGTTCTTC

j_call: TRBJ2-3
v_call: TRBV29-1
d_call: TRBD2
clone_size: .
cdr3_aa: CSVERETSGSNTQYF
cdr3_nt: TGCAGCGTTGAAAGGGAGACTAGCGGGAGTAATACGCAGTATTTT

j_call: TRBJ1-1
v_call: TRBV27
d_call: .
clone_size: .
cdr3_aa: CASSSKRDLSLFYTEAFF
cdr3_nt: TGTGCCAGCAGTTCTAAGAGGGATCTAAGTCTCTTTTACACTGAAGCTTTCTTT

j_call: TRBJ2-1
v_call: TRBV6-2/TRBV6-3
d_call: .
clone_size: .
cdr3_aa: CASSYPLWGHEQFF
cdr3_nt: TGTGCCAGCAGTTACCCCCTTTGGGGGCATGAGCAGTTCTTC

j_call: TRBJ2-7
v_call: TRBV14
d_call: .
clone_size: few
cdr3_aa: CASSQDWYEQYF
cdr3_nt: TGTGCCAGCAGCCAAGATTGGTACGAGCAGTACTTC

j_call: TRBJ2-5
v_call: TRBV30
d_call: TRBD1
clone_size: .
cdr3_aa: CACLDRGLGSQYF
cdr3_nt: TGTGCCTGCCTCGACAGGGGGCTAGGGTCCCAGTACTTC

j_call: TRBJ2-1
v_call: TRBV5-1
d_call: .
clone_size: once
cdr3_aa: CASSLGQRLHNEQFF
cdr3_nt: TGCGCCAGCAGCTTGGGGCAGCGGTTACACAATGAGCAGTTCTTC

j_call: TRBJ2-7
v_call: TRBV12-3/TRBV12-4
d_call: .
clone_size: .
cdr3_aa: CASSPQGGEQYF
cdr3_nt: TGTGCCAGCAGCCCCCAGGGTGGTGAGCAGTACTTC

j_call: TRBJ2-2
v_call: TRBV5-6
d_call: TRBD2
clone_size: .
cdr3_aa: CASSFRTSGSTGELFF
cdr3_nt: TGTGCCAGCAGCTTCCGGACTAGCGGGAGCACCGGGGAGCTGTTTTTT

j_call: TRBJ2-7
v_call: TRBV9
d_call: .
clone_size: few
cdr3_aa: CASSVQRGYSYEQYF
cdr3_nt: TGTGCCAGCAGCGTCCAGAGGGGTTACTCCTACGAGCAGTACTTC

j_call: TRBJ2-3
v_call: TRBV5-1
d_call: TRBD2
clone_size: .
cdr3_aa: CASSARLAGGLFADTQYF
cdr3_nt: TGCGCCAGCAGCGCCCGACTAGCGGGAGGATTATTCGCAGATACGCAGTATTTT

j_call: TRBJ1-4
v_call: TRBV6-5
d_call: .
clone_size: few
cdr3_aa: CASRGVNEKLFF
cdr3_nt: TGTGCCAGCAGGGGAGTTAATGAAAAACTGTTTTTT

j_call: TRBJ1-3
v_call: TRBV4-1
d_call: .
clone_size: .
cdr3_aa: CASSQWSVAGNTIYF
cdr3_nt: TGCGCCAGCAGCCAATGGTCCGTTGCTGGAAACACCATATATTTT

j_call: TRBJ2-2
v_call: TRBV7-3
d_call: .
clone_size: few
cdr3_aa: CASSPPQEWDTGELFF
cdr3_nt: TGTGCCAGCAGCCCCCCCCAAGAATGGGACACCGGGGAGCTGTTTTTT

j_call: TRBJ1-1
v_call: TRBV20-1
d_call: .
clone_size: .
cdr3_aa: CSAPAGGVANTEAFF
cdr3_nt: TGCAGTGCCCCGGCCGGGGGCGTAGCGAACACTGAAGCTTTCTTT

j_call: TRBJ2-5
v_call: TRBV7-2
d_call: TRBD1
clone_size: many
cdr3_aa: CASSIGGFQETQYF
cdr3_nt: TGTGCCAGCAGCATAGGGGGCTTCCAAGAGACCCAGTACTTC

j_call: TRBJ2-4
v_call: TRBV29-1
d_call: .
clone_size: few
cdr3_aa: CSAIRENQYF
cdr3_nt: TGCAGCGCAATAAGGGAGAATCAGTACTTC

j_call: TRBJ1-3
v_call: TRBV5-1
d_call: .
clone_size: many
cdr3_aa: CASSLDGNTIYF
cdr3_nt: TGCGCCAGCAGCTTGGACGGAAACACCATATATTTT

j_call: TRBJ1-1
v_call: TRBV2
d_call: TRBD1
clone_size: few
cdr3_aa: CASSEWDRVTNTEAFF
cdr3_nt: TGTGCCAGCAGTGAATGGGACAGGGTGACGAACACTGAAGCTTTCTTT

j_call: TRBJ2-7
v_call: TRBV14
d_call: .
clone_size: many
cdr3_aa: CASSQGFGSSYEQYF
cdr3_nt: TGTGCCAGCAGCCAAGGGTTTGGCAGTTCCTACGAGCAGTACTTC

j_call: TRBJ2-7
v_call: TRBV7-9
d_call: TRBD1
clone_size: few
cdr3_aa: CASSLGSGQASYEQYF
cdr3_nt: TGTGCCAGCAGCTTAGGTTCGGGACAGGCCTCCTACGAGCAGTACTTC

j_call: TRBJ2-1
v_call: TRBV24-1
d_call: .
clone_size: .
cdr3_aa: CATSDRDLNGQFF
cdr3_nt: TGTGCCACCAGTGACCGGGACCTTAACGGGCAGTTCTTC